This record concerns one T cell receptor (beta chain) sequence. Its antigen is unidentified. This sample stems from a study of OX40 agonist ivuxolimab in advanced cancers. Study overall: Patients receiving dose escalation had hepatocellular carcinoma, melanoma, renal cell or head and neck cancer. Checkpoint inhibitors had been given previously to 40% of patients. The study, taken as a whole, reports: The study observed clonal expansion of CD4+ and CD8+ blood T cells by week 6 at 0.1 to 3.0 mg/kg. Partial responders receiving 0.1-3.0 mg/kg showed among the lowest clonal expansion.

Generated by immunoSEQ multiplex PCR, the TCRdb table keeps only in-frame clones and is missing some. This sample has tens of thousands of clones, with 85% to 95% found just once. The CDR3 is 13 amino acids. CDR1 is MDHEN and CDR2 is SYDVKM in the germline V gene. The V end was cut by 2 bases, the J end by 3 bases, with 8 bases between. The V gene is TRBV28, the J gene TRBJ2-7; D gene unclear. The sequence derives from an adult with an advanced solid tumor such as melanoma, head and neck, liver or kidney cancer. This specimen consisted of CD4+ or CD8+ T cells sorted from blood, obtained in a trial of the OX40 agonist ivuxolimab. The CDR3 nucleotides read TGTGCCAGCAGTTTACCCGAGGTCTACGAGCAGTACTTC. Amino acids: CASSLPEVYEQYF.